These 26 T cell receptor beta chains came from one sample sequenced in a study of CD8 T cells in Susac syndrome. RNA, at roughly 0.45 to 1 ug, was reverse transcribed with random hexamers. In TCRdb, the immunoSEQ multiplex PCR reads were re-called with MiXCR into one record per CDR3 protein. Of tens of thousands of distinct CDR3 sequences in the sample, 93% were seen once. Input material: CD8+ T cells from PBMCs. The receptors come from a human donor in good health.

This rearrangement joins TRBV3-1 to TRBJ2-7; D is uncertain. The CDR3 covers 15 residues. The ends were cut back, 4 bases at V and 3 bases at J, with 16 bases in the middle. The germline CDR1 and CDR2 sequences are LGHDT and YNNKEL (reference sequence). CDR3 in amino acids: CASSPLDGPHYEQYF. In nucleotides, the CDR3 is TGTGCCAGCAGCCCCCTGGACGGGCCCCACTACGAGCAGTACTTC.

The chain carries TRBV7-9 and TRBJ1-4; tentative D call: TRBD1 (6 bases). In germline, CDR1 is SEHNR, CDR2 FQNEAQ (reference sequence). The V end was cut by 6 bases, the J end by 8 bases, with 22 bases between. The CDR3 runs 16 residues. The CDR3: CASSFWSNRVGEKLFF. The CDR3 DNA is TGTGCCAGCAGTTTTTGGTCTAACAGGGTTGGGGAAAAACTGTTTTTT.

The rearrangement uses TRBV9 and TRBJ2-2; D remains ambiguous. CDR3 size: 14 residues. From germline, CDR1 is SGDLS and CDR2 YYNGEE. V was pared by 4 bases and J by 3 bases, with 10 bases between. The CDR3, as DNA: TGTGCCAGCAGCCAGAGGTGGGACACCGGGGAGCTGTTTTTT. Its translation: CASSQRWDTGELFF.

The V gene is TRBV9, the J gene TRBJ2-3, with 7 bases aligning to TRBD1. The CDR3 length is 16 residues. Germline CDR1 is SGDLS and CDR2 is YYNGEE. With V trimmed by 5 bases and J by 2 bases, 11 bases remained unmatched. The CDR3 reads CASSTNRDSPTDTQYF. Written as DNA, the CDR3 is TGTGCCAGCAGTACCAACCGGGACAGCCCCACAGATACGCAGTATTTT. Full variable domain (outside the CDR3, taken from reference TRBV9 and TRBJ2-3): DSGVTQTPKHLITATGQRVTLRCSPRSGDLSVYWYQQSLDQGLQFLIQYYNGEERAKGNILERFSAQQFPDLHSELNLSSLELGDSALYFCASSTNRDSPTDTQYFGPGTRLTVL.

The V gene is TRBV12-3 or TRBV12-4, the J gene TRBJ2-7; D possibly corresponds to TRBD1 (5 bases). This CDR3 region has 12 residues. V lost 3 bases and J 6 bases, leaving 9 bases between the germline ends. The CDR3 nucleotides are TGTGCCAGCAGTTTCGGGCAGGGCGAGCAGTACTTC. It encodes CASSFGQGEQYF.

This chain connects TRBV11-1 to TRBJ2-3; 7 nucleotides agree with TRBD2. V shed 4 bases, J shed 5 bases, and the junction held 12 bases outside the gene matches. The CDR3 runs 16 residues. Per the germline V gene, CDR1 is SGHAT and CDR2 is FQDESV (reference sequence). DNA for the CDR3: TGTGCCAGCAGCTCGCCGGGACTACCCGATGGAGATACGCAGTATTTT. It translates to CASSSPGLPDGDTQYF.

This clonotype has just one count. The junction does not match germline at one end; this may be a read error. V gene TRBV7-7 combines with J gene TRBJ1-5, with TRBD1 matching 11 bases. CDR3 length equals 17 residues. Germline CDR1 is SSHAT and CDR2 is FNYEAQ (reference sequence). CDR3 sequence reads: CASSLRTGGPSNQPQHF. CDR3 nucleotide sequence: TGTGCTAGCAGCTTAAGGACAGGGGGCCCTAGCAATCAGCCCCAGCATTTT.

This clonotype was picked up one time. This chain joins TRBV12-3 or TRBV12-4 and TRBJ2-5, with 7 bases lining up with TRBD1. V was pared by 4 bases and J by 2 bases, with 10 bases of the junction left unmatched. The CDR3 totals 16 residues. CDR3 amino acids: CASSSAKTGQQETQYF. For the CDR3, the DNA is TGTGCCAGCAGTTCGGCGAAGACAGGGCAGCAAGAGACCCAGTACTTC.

A remark on this clonotype: One junction end does not reproduce the germline sequence, and a read error may be involved. This sequence joins TRBV7-7 and TRBJ2-1; D might be TRBD2 (6 bases). Germline CDR1 SSHAT, CDR2 FNYEAQ (reference sequence). There are 19 residues in the CDR3. The CDR3 nucleotides read TGTGCTAGCAGCCAGGCCGGGTTTAGCGGTGGTGGCTCCTACAATGAGCAGTTCTTC. Its translation: CASSQAGFSGGGSYNEQFF. The whole variable domain, filled in from reference TRBV7-7 and TRBJ2-1, reads GAGVSQSPRYKVTKRGQDVTLRCDPISSHATLYWYQQALGQGPEFLTYFNYEAQPDKSGLPSDRFSAERPEGSISTLTIQRTEQRDSAMYRCASSQAGFSGGGSYNEQFFGPGTRLTVL.

CDR3 amino acids: CASSQERGADGYTF. As DNA, the CDR3 is TGCGCCAGCAGCCAAGAACGAGGAGCCGATGGCTACACCTTC. The chain combines TRBV4-1 with TRBJ1-2; D gene uncertain. Trimming shortened V by 0 bases and J by 6 bases, and 11 bases separated the two germline ends. Germline assignment: CDR1 MGHRA and CDR2 YSYEKL. The CDR3 length is 14 residues.

This rearrangement joins TRBV13 to TRBJ2-7; 7 bases map to TRBD2. Germline V lookup: CDR1 PRHDT, CDR2 FYEKMQ (reference sequence). V lost 2 bases, J lost 6 bases, and 7 bases stayed unmatched. The CDR3 runs 14 residues. DNA for the CDR3: TGTGCCAGCAGCTTACGGGGAGGGGTAATCGAGCAGTACTTC. This translates into CASSLRGGVIEQYF. Drawing the rest from reference TRBV13 and TRBJ2-7, the complete variable domain is AAGVIQSPRHLIKEKRETATLKCYPIPRHDTVYWYQQGPGQDPQFLISFYEKMQSDKGSIPDRFSAQQFSDYHSELNMSSLELGDSALYFCASSLRGGVIEQYFGPGTRLTVT.

The chain combines TRBV6-4 with TRBJ1-1; 9 bases agree with TRBD1. This CDR3 region has 14 residues. Trimming at V came to 6 bases and at J to 4 bases, leaving 6 bases not matched to a gene. Per the germline V gene, CDR1 is MRHNA and CDR2 is SNTAGT. Written as DNA, the CDR3 is TGTGCCAGCAGCGGCGGGACAGGGAGCACTGAAGCTTTCTTT. This sequence encodes CASSGGTGSTEAFF.

The chain carries TRBV24-1 and TRBJ2-7, with D perhaps assigned TRBD1 or TRBD2 (6 bases each). Trimming cost V 4 bases and J 7 bases, with 10 bases left between them. This CDR3 region has 12 residues. Germline-derived CDR1 and CDR2 are KGHDR and SFDVKD. CDR3 sequence reads: CATSEGGSEQYF. The CDR3 nucleotides are TGTGCCACCAGTGAAGGGGGGAGTGAGCAGTACTTC.

The rearrangement joins TRBV29-1 to TRBJ2-3; possibly TRBD1 for D (6 bases). This CDR3 comprises 13 residues. Germline V gives CDR1 SQVTM, CDR2 ANQGSEA. With 8 bases removed from V and 1 base from J, the gap between germline ends came to 13 bases. The CDR3 loop reads CSTTGLRTDTQYF. The CDR3 region has the DNA TGCAGCACCACAGGGTTGCGCACAGATACGCAGTATTTT.

The V and J genes are TRBV7-9 and TRBJ2-7; D gene unclear. The CDR3 is made up of 13 amino acids. CDR1 and CDR2 (germline): SEHNR, FQNEAQ (reference sequence). The V gene lost 7 bases and the J gene lost 2 bases, with 12 bases spanning the gap. The CDR3 coding sequence is TGTGCCAGCAATCGGGTCGGAGCCTACGAGCAGTACTTC. It specifies CASNRVGAYEQYF.

This clonotype was recorded only once. The chain joins TRBV11-2 to TRBJ2-2; 9 nucleotides line up with TRBD2. The CDR3 is made up of 17 amino acids. Trimming removed 0 bases from V and 5 bases from J; junction bases left unmatched: 7. From germline, CDR1 is SGHAT and CDR2 FQNNGV. The CDR3, as DNA: TGTGCCAGCAGCTTAGAACTAGGCGGGAGGGTAACCGGGGAGCTGTTTTTT. It codes for CASSLELGGRVTGELFF. The full variable domain, in which reference TRBV11-2 and TRBJ2-2 provide the parts outside the CDR3, is EAGVAQSPRYKIIEKRQSVAFWCNPISGHATLYWYQQILGQGPKLLIQFQNNGVVDDSQLPKDRFSAERLKGVDSTLKIQPAKLEDSAVYLCASSLELGGRVTGELFFGEGSRLTVL.

CDR3 protein: CASSLGTGGGNEQFF. The CDR3, as DNA: TGCGCCAGCAGCTTAGGGACAGGGGGAGGCAATGAGCAGTTCTTC. The chain combines TRBV5-1 with TRBJ2-1; the match to TRBD1 covers 11 bases. J lost 6 bases, V lost 2 bases, and 4 bases had no gene match. CDR3 length: 15 residues. Germline lookup yields CDR1 SGHRS and CDR2 YFSETQ.

The chain recombines TRBV18 with TRBJ2-1, with 11 bases matching TRBD2. This CDR3 is built from 15 residues. Unmatched junction bases numbered 8, after V lost 3 bases and J lost 10 bases. From germline, CDR1 is KGHSH and CDR2 LQKENI. This chain's CDR3 is CASSPPGLAAEEQFF. The CDR3 DNA follows: TGTGCCAGCTCACCTCCGGGACTAGCGGCAGAGGAGCAGTTCTTC.

The chain carries TRBV4-1 and TRBJ2-1, with D hard to call. Germline V gene data show CDR1 as MGHRA and CDR2 as YSYEKL. Trimming removed 1 base at V and 4 bases at J, with 5 bases between. CDR3 length: 13 amino acids. This CDR3 reads CASSQGPYNEQFF. For the CDR3, the DNA is TGCGCCAGCAGCCAAGGACCGTACAATGAGCAGTTCTTC.

CDR3 sequence reads: CASSYEANEKLFF. As DNA, the CDR3 is TGTGCCAGCAGTTATGAGGCAAATGAAAAACTGTTTTTT. The genes are TRBV28 and TRBJ1-4; D gene ambiguous. The germline V gene has CDR1 MDHEN and CDR2 SYDVKM. Between the trimmed V and J ends, which lost 4 bases and 5 bases, there was a span of 8 bases. The CDR3 has 13 amino acids.

The CDR3 DNA follows: TGTGCCAGCGGGGGGCTCCAGTACAATGAGCAGTTCTTC. Its protein is CASGGLQYNEQFF. The chain carries TRBV28 and TRBJ2-1; the D gene could be TRBD1 or TRBD2 (6 bases each). The V end was cut by 8 bases, the J end by 4 bases, with 12 bases between. CDR1 is MDHEN and CDR2 is SYDVKM in the germline V gene. CDR3 length: 13 residues.

The CDR3 DNA is TGTGCCAGCAGCCCAGGACAGGGCGGGATCGAGACCCAGTACTTC. Residues: CASSPGQGGIETQYF. The J gene is TRBJ2-5, the V gene TRBV7-9; 8 bases line up with TRBD1. The CDR3 is 15 residues long. Per the germline V gene, CDR1 is SEHNR and CDR2 is FQNEAQ (reference sequence). Germline trimming cut 5 bases from V and 5 bases from J; bases unmatched to any gene: 10.

V is TRBV5-1 and J is TRBJ2-7; the match to TRBD1 covers 7 bases. The germline V gene has CDR1 SGHRS and CDR2 YFSETQ. With 4 bases clipped from V and 6 bases from J, the junction kept 13 bases outside the gene matches. The CDR3 contains 15 residues. The CDR3 DNA follows: TGCGCCAGCAGCATCGGGACAGCCGGGGCTTTCGAGCAGTACTTC. Translation: CASSIGTAGAFEQYF.

The CDR3 DNA reads TGTGCCAGCAGCCAAGGAATGAGGACAACAAGAATGAACACTGAAGCTTTCTTT. It yields the protein CASSQGMRTTRMNTEAFF. V usage is TRBV3-1 and J usage is TRBJ1-1; perhaps TRBD1 as D (5 bases). Germline loops: CDR1 LGHDT, CDR2 YNNKEL (reference sequence). Trimming took 1 base from V and 0 from J, leaving 18 bases between them. The CDR3 sequence is 18 residues long.

V gene TRBV27 combines with J gene TRBJ2-1, with 11 nucleotides matching TRBD2. Germline CDR1 reads MNHEY; CDR2 reads SMNVEV (reference sequence). The junction had 10 bases not matched to a gene; V was cut back by 5 bases and J by 4 bases. This CDR3 comprises 17 residues. The CDR3 nucleotides read TGTGCCAGCAGTGGGACTAGCGGCACACCCCTTTACAATGAGCAGTTCTTC. It codes for CASSGTSGTPLYNEQFF.

This clonotype was counted once. This chain connects TRBV29-1 to TRBJ2-1; D gene unclear. The CDR3 runs 11 residues. Germline V gene lookup returns CDR1 SQVTM and CDR2 ANQGSEA. Trimming left V 8 bases short and J 0 bases short, with 5 bases between. The CDR3 sequence is CSSVSYNEQFF. The CDR3 DNA reads as TGCAGCTCTGTCTCCTACAATGAGCAGTTCTTC.